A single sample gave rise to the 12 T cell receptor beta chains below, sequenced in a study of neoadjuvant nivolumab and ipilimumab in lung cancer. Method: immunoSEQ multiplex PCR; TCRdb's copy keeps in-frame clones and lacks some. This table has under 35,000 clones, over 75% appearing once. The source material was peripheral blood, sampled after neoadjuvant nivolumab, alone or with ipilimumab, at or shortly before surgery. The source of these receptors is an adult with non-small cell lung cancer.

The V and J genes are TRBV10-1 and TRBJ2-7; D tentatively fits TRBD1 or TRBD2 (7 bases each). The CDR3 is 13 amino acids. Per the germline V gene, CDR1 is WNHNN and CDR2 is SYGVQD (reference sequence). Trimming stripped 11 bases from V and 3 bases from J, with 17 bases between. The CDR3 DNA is TGCGCCGTCAGCCCAGGGGGGGACTACGAGCAGTACTTC. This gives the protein CAVSPGGDYEQYF.

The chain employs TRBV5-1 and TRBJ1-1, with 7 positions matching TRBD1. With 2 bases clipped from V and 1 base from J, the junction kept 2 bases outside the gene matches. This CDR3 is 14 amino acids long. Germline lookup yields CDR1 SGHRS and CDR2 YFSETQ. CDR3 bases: TGCGCCAGCAGCTTAAGGACAGGGAACACTGAAGCTTTCTTT. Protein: CASSLRTGNTEAFF.

Here the CDR3 reads CASSLYSPNTGELFF. The CDR3 DNA follows: TGTGCCAGCAGCTTGTACAGCCCGAACACCGGGGAGCTGTTTTTT. This sequence joins TRBV5-6 and TRBJ2-2; D gene uncertain. V lost 1 base to trimming and J lost 0 bases, with 7 bases between them. Per the germline V gene, CDR1 is SGHDT and CDR2 is YYEEEE. The CDR3 is made up of 15 amino acids.

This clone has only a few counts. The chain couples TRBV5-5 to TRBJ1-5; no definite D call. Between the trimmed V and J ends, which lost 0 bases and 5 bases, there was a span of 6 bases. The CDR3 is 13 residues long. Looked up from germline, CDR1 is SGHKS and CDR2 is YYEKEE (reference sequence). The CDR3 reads CASSLGPHQPQHF. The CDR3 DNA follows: TGTGCCAGCAGCTTGGGCCCCCATCAGCCCCAGCATTTT. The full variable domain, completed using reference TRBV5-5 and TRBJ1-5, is DAGVTQSPTHLIKTRGQQVTLRCSPISGHKSVSWYQQVLGQGPQFIFQYYEKEERGRGNFPDRFSARQFPNYSSELNVNALLLGDSALYLCASSLGPHQPQHFGDGTRLSIL.

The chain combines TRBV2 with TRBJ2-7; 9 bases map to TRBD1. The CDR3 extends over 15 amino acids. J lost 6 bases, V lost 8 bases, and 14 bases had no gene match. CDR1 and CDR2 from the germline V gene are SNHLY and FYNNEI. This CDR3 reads CASEGPGQGPLEQYF. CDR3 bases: TGTGCCAGCGAAGGTCCGGGACAGGGTCCCCTCGAGCAGTACTTC.

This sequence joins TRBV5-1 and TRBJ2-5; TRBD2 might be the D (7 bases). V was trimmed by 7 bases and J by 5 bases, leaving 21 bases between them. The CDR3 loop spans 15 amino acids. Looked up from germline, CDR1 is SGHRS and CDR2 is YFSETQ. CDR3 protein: CASALEGGAGETQYF. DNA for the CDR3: TGCGCCAGCGCTCTCGAAGGGGGGGCCGGGGAGACCCAGTACTTC.

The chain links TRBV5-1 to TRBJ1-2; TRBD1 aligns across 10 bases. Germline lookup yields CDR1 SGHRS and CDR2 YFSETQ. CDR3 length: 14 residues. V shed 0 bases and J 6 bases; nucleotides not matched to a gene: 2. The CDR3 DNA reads TGCGCCAGCAGCTTGGTGGGGACAGGGGATGGCTACACCTTC. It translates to CASSLVGTGDGYTF.

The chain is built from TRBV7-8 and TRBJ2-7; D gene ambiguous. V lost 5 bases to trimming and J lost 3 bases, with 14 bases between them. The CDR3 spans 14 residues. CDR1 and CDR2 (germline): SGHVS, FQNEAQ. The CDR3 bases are TGTGCCAGCAGCCCCGCCCTACTCGACTACGAGCAGTACTTC. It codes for CASSPALLDYEQYF.

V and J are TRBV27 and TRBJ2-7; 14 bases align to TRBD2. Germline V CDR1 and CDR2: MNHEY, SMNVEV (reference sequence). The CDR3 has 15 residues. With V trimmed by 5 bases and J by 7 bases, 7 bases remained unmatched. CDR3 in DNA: TGTGCCAGCAGTGGACTAGCGGGGGGATCGGGTGAGCAGTACTTC. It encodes CASSGLAGGSGEQYF.

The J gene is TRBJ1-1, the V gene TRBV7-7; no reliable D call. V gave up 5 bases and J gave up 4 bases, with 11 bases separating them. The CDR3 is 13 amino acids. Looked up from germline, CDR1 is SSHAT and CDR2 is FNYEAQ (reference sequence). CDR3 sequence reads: CASSGSVGTEAFF. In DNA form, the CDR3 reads TGTGCCAGCAGCGGGTCGGTGGGCACTGAAGCTTTCTTT.

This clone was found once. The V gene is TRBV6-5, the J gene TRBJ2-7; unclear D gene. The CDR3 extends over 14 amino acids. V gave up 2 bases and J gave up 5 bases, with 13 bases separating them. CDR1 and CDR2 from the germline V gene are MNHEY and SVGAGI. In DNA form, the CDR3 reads TGTGCCAGCAGTTACGAGACTCCGTTAGACGAGCAGTACTTC. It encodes CASSYETPLDEQYF.

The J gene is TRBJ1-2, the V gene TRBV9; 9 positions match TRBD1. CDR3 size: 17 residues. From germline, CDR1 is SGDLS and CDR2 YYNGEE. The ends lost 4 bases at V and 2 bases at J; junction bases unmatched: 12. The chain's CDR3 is CASSYRDRELVNYGYTF. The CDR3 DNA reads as TGTGCCAGCAGCTACCGGGACAGGGAACTGGTGAACTATGGCTACACCTTC.